This entry lists 9 T cell receptor beta chains sequenced from one sample in a study of blood T cell repertoires in COVID-19. Here immunoSEQ multiplex PCR was the method, and the copy in TCRdb shows in-frame clones only, minus some. The table includes 250,000 or so clones, 89% detected once. Specimen: peripheral blood. The receptor source for this set is a woman in her thirties or forties who had recovered from COVID-19.

The chain joins TRBV9 to TRBJ2-3; a weak D match, TRBD2 (5 bases). The length of the CDR3 is 16 residues. V lost 0 bases and J lost 8, with 19 bases in between. Germline loops: CDR1 SGDLS, CDR2 YYNGEE. CDR3 sequence: CASSVDPPQLAGTQYF. CDR3 coding DNA: TGTGCCAGCAGCGTAGACCCCCCCCAGCTAGCTGGTACGCAGTATTTT.

This clone was seen a few times. The J gene is TRBJ1-5, the V gene TRBV2; TRBD1 aligns across 11 bases. This CDR3 has 15 amino acids. V trimming: 6 bases; J trimming: 6 bases; junction bases outside the gene matches: 7. The germline CDR1 and CDR2 sequences are SNHLY and FYNNEI. CDR3 protein: CASRYGQGAGQPQHF. The DNA of the CDR3 is TGTGCCAGCAGATATGGACAGGGGGCGGGTCAGCCCCAGCATTTT.

The rearrangement uses TRBV10-1 and TRBJ2-1; a possible D gene is TRBD1 (5 bases). The germline V gene encodes CDR1 WNHNN and CDR2 SYGVQD (reference sequence). The CDR3 contains 13 residues. Deletions cut 4 bases from V and 5 bases from J, with 9 bases between. The CDR3: CASSVQADNEQFF. The DNA of the CDR3 is TGCGCCAGCAGTGTACAGGCCGACAATGAGCAGTTCTTC.

The rearrangement joins TRBV7-9 to TRBJ1-3; weak D call: TRBD1 (5 bases). CDR1 SEHNR and CDR2 FQNEAQ come from the germline V gene (reference sequence). The CDR3 loop spans 16 amino acids. V was shortened by 5 bases and J by 2 bases, with 16 bases between the two germline ends. For the CDR3, the DNA is TGTGCCAGCAGCGCCGCCGGGACTATACCTGGAAACACCATATATTTT. Residues: CASSAAGTIPGNTIYF.

This chain links TRBV5-1 with TRBJ2-3; 7 bases are shared with TRBD2. Germline CDR1 is SGHRS and CDR2 is YFSETQ. There are 14 residues in the CDR3. The trim removed 2 bases at V and 2 bases at J, leaving 2 bases unmatched. The CDR3, as DNA: TGCGCCAGCAGCTTACGGGGGGTCACAGATACGCAGTATTTT. Residues: CASSLRGVTDTQYF.

V and J are TRBV19 and TRBJ1-6; 10 nucleotides match TRBD1. Trimming removed 8 bases from V and 7 bases from J; junction bases left unmatched: 2. The V gene's germline CDR1 is LNHDA and CDR2 SQIVND (reference sequence). This CDR3 is built from 13 residues. CDR3 bases: TGTGCCAGTCGGGACAGGGGAAATTCACCCCTCCACTTT. Its protein product is CASRDRGNSPLHF.

This clone appeared a single time. The V gene is TRBV7-9, the J gene TRBJ2-5, with no clear D. Trimming stripped 5 bases from V and 3 bases from J, with 10 bases between. The germline CDR1 and CDR2 sequences are SEHNR and FQNEAQ (reference sequence). The CDR3 consists of 13 residues. CDR3 sequence reads: CASSRSYEETQYF. The DNA for the CDR3 is TGTGCCAGCAGCCGCAGTTATGAAGAGACCCAGTACTTC.

This sequence joins TRBV7-2 and TRBJ2-4, with TRBD1 as a possible D gene (6 bases). Trimming removed 2 bases from V and 0 bases from J, with 14 bases in between. The CDR3 contains 17 residues. Germline lookup yields CDR1 SGHTA and CDR2 FQGNSA. CDR3 in DNA: TGTGCCAGCAGCTTATCTCAGGGGCAAGGAGCCAAAAACATTCAGTACTTC. Encoded protein: CASSLSQGQGAKNIQYF.

This sequence joins TRBV6-5 and TRBJ1-1; TRBD1 aligns across 7 bases. There are 15 residues in the CDR3. CDR1 is MNHEY and CDR2 is SVGAGI in the germline V gene. The ends lost 7 bases at V and 0 bases at J; junction bases unmatched: 8. The CDR3 region is CASNLKGQLNTEAFF. The CDR3 DNA reads as TGTGCCAGCAACCTAAAGGGACAGTTGAACACTGAAGCTTTCTTT.